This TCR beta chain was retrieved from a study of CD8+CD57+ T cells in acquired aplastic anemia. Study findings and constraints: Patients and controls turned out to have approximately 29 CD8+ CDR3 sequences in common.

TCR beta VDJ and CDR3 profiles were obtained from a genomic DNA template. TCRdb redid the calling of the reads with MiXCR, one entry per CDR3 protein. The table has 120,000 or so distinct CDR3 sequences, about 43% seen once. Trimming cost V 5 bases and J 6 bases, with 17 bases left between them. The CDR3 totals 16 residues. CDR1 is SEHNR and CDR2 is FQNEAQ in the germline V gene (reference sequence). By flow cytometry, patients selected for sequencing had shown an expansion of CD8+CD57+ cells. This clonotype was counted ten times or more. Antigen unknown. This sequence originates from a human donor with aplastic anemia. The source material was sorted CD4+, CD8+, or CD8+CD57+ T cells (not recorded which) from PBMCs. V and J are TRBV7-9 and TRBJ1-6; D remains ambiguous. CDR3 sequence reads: CASSRPTGLSNSPLHF. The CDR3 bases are TGTGCCAGCAGCAGGCCGACGGGCCTGTCTAATTCACCCCTCCACTTT.